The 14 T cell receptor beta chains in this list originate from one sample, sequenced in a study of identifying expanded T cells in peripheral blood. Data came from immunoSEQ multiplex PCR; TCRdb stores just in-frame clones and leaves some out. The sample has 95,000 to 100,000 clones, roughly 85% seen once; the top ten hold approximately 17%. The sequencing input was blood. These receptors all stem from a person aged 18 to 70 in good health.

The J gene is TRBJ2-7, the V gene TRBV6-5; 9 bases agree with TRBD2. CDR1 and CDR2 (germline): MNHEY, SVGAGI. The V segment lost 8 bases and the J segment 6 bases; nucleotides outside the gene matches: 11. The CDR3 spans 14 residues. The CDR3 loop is CASYWSGGKVEQYF. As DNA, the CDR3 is TGTGCCAGCTACTGGAGCGGGGGGAAGGTCGAGCAGTACTTC.

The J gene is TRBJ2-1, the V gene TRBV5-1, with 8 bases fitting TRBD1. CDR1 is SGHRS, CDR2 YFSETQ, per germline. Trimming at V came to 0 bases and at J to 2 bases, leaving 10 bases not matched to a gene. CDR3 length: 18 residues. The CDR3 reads CASSLEGQELETYNEQFF. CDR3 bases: TGCGCCAGCAGCTTGGAGGGACAGGAGCTGGAGACCTACAATGAGCAGTTCTTC.

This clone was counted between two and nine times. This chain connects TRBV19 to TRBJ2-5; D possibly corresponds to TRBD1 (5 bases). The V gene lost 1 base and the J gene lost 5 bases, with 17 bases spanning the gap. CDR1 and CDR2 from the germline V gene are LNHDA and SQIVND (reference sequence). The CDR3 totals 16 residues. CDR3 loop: CASSIGGRAAWETQYF. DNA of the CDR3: TGTGCCAGTAGTATAGGTGGCAGGGCGGCATGGGAGACCCAGTACTTC. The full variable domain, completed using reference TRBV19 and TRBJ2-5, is DGGITQSPKYLFRKEGQNVTLSCEQNLNHDAMYWYRQDPGQGLRLIYYSQIVNDFQKGDIAEGYSVSREKKESFPLTVTSAQKNPTAFYLCASSIGGRAAWETQYFGPGTRLLVL.

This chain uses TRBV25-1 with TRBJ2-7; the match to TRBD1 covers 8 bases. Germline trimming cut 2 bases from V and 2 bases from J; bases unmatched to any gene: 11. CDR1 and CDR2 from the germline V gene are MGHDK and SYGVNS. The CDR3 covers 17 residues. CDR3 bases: TGTGCCAGCAGTGAAGTAAGTGCGGACAGGGCCCCCTACGAGCAGTACTTC. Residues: CASSEVSADRAPYEQYF.

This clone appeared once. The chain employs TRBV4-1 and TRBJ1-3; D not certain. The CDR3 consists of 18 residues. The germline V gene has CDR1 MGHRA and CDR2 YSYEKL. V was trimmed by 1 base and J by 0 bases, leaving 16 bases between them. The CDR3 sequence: CASSQGILRRDSGNTIYF. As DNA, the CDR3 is TGCGCCAGCAGCCAAGGCATTTTGAGGCGCGACTCTGGAAACACCATATATTTT.

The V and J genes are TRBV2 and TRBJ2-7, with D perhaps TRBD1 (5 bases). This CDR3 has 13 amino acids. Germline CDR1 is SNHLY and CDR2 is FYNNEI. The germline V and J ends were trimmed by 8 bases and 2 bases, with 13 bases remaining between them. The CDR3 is CASGRQGPYEQYF. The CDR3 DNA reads TGTGCCAGCGGTCGTCAGGGCCCCTACGAGCAGTACTTC.

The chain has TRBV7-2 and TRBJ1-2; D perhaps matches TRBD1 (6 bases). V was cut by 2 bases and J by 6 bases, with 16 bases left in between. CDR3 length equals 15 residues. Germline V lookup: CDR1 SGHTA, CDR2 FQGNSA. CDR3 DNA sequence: TGTGCCAGCAGCTTAAGGTGGACAGAGGATCATGGCTACACCTTC. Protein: CASSLRWTEDHGYTF.

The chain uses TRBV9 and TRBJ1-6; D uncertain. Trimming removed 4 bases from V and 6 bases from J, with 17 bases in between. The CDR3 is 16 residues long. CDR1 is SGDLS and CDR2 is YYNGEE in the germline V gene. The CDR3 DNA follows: TGTGCCAGCAGCCCCCGCCGGGCCTCACTTAATTCACCCCTCCACTTT. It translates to CASSPRRASLNSPLHF.

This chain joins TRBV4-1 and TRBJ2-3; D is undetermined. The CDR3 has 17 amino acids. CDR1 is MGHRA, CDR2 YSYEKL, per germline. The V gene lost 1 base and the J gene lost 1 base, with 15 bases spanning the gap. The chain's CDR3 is CASSQVGRTRGTDTQYF. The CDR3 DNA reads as TGCGCCAGCAGCCAAGTTGGACGGACCCGCGGCACAGATACGCAGTATTTT.

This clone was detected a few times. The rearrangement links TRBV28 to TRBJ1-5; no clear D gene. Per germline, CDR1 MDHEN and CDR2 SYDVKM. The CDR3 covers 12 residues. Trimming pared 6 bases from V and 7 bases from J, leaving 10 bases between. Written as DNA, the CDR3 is TGTGCCAGCAGGTTGGGTGGCCAGCCCCAGCATTTT. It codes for CASRLGGQPQHF.

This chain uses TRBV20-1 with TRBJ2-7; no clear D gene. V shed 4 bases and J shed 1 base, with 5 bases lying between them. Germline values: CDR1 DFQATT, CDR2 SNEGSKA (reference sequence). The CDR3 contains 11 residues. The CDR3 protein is CSAIWSYEQYF. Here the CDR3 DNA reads TGCAGTGCTATCTGGTCCTACGAGCAGTACTTC.

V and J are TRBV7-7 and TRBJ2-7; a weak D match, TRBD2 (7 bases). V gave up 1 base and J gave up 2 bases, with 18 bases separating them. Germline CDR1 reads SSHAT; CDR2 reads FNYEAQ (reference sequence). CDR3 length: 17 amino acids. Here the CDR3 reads CASSLEGRGGPTYEQYF. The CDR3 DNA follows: TGTGCCAGCAGCTTAGAAGGTAGGGGGGGGCCGACCTACGAGCAGTACTTC.

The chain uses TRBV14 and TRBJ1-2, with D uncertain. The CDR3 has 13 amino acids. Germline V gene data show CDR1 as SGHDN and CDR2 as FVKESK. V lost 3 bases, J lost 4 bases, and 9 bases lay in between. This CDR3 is CASSHTRSYGYTF. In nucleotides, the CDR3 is TGTGCCAGCAGCCACACAAGATCCTATGGCTACACCTTC.

The CDR3 loop is CASSRFSAGVYGYTF. CDR3 sequence (DNA): TGCGCCAGCAGCCGATTCTCAGCGGGTGTCTATGGCTACACCTTC. V and J are TRBV4-1 and TRBJ1-2; D remains unclear. This CDR3 comprises 15 residues. The V gene lost 4 bases and the J gene lost 4 bases, with 16 bases spanning the gap. The germline CDR1 and CDR2 sequences are MGHRA and YSYEKL.